What follows are 20 T cell receptor beta chains derived from one specimen sequenced in a study of high-grade serous ovarian cancer treatment subgroups. The tumor samples were collected prior to definitive surgery or chemotherapy. Some clones are missing from TCRdb's copy, which holds only in-frame ones; the method was immunoSEQ multiplex PCR. This table has fewer than 4,500 clones, around 68% appearing once. Sequences were obtained from tumor tissue. The receptors derive from a human donor with high-grade serous ovarian cancer.

The J gene is TRBJ2-7, the V gene TRBV19; D is ambiguous. The germline gives CDR1 LNHDA, CDR2 SQIVND (reference sequence). This CDR3 has 10 residues. With 8 bases removed from V and 2 bases from J, the gap between germline ends came to 4 bases. Here the CDR3 reads CASDTYEQYV. In DNA, the CDR3 is TGTGCCAGTGACACCTACGAGCAGTACGTC.

Note on this clone: Other DNA sequences from this sample encode an identical CDR3 as well. The rearrangement links TRBV5-5 to TRBJ1-1; possibly TRBD1 for D (6 bases). V lost 5 bases and J lost 0, with 11 bases in between. Germline V gives CDR1 SGHKS, CDR2 YYEKEE (reference sequence). CDR3 length: 14 amino acids. This CDR3 reads CASSYGQLNTEAFF. CDR3 DNA: TGTGCCAGCAGTTATGGACAGCTGAACACTGAAGCTTTCTTT.

The rearrangement uses TRBV29-1 and TRBJ2-4; D may correspond to TRBD1 or TRBD2 (5 bases each). Germline V gives CDR1 SQVTM, CDR2 ANQGSEA. This CDR3 is built from 13 residues. Trimming pared 6 bases from V and 2 bases from J, leaving 11 bases between. CDR3 DNA: TGCAGCGTAGTTGGGGGATCCAAAAACATTCAGTACTTC. Translating it yields CSVVGGSKNIQYF.

In this sample, this clone turned up once. This rearrangement joins TRBV6-5 to TRBJ1-2, with 8 bases matching TRBD1. V was clipped by 6 bases and J by 7 bases; unmatched bases: 10. This CDR3 contains 14 residues. Germline CDR1 and CDR2: MNHEY and SVGAGI. DNA of the CDR3: TGTGCCAGCAGAACTATACAGGGGGAGACTGGCTACACCTTC. This codes for CASRTIQGETGYTF.

The chain combines TRBV2 with TRBJ1-6; TRBD1 agrees at 10 bases. Germline trimming cut 7 bases from V and 9 bases from J; bases unmatched to any gene: 6. The germline gives CDR1 SNHLY, CDR2 FYNNEI. CDR3 size: 14 residues. CDR3 loop: CASMDRGMISPLHF. CDR3 DNA: TGTGCCAGCATGGACAGGGGGATGATTTCACCCCTCCACTTT.

This clone was counted only a few times. The genes are TRBV6-5 and TRBJ2-7; 8 positions match TRBD2. V lost 6 bases and J lost 5; bases outside the gene matches: 6. Germline V gene data show CDR1 as MNHEY and CDR2 as SVGAGI. This CDR3 has 13 amino acids. The CDR3 DNA follows: TGTGCCAGCAGCCGGGGGGGGTACGACGAGCAGTACGTC. Protein product: CASSRGGYDEQYV.

The V and J genes are TRBV19 and TRBJ1-5; TRBD1 is a possible D gene (5 bases). The germline V gene has CDR1 LNHDA and CDR2 SQIVND (reference sequence). The V end lost 9 bases, the J end lost 4 bases, and 16 bases lay between the germline ends. This CDR3 is 14 amino acids long. In DNA form, the CDR3 reads TGTGCCAGCGCCGAGGGACGGGCAAATCAGCCCCAGCATTTT. Its translation: CASAEGRANQPQHF. Full variable domain (outside the CDR3, taken from reference TRBV19 and TRBJ1-5): DGGITQSPKYLFRKEGQNVTLSCEQNLNHDAMYWYRQDPGQGLRLIYYSQIVNDFQKGDIAEGYSVSREKKESFPLTVTSAQKNPTAFYLCASAEGRANQPQHFGDGTRLSIL.

This clone was recorded once. This rearrangement joins TRBV20-1 to TRBJ2-2; no clear D gene. The CDR3 covers 11 residues. From germline, CDR1 is DFQATT and CDR2 SNEGSKA (reference sequence). Trimming stripped 6 bases from V and 2 bases from J, with 4 bases between. Written as DNA, the CDR3 is TGCAGTGCGAAAAACACCGGGGAGCTGTTTTTT. It specifies CSAKNTGELFF.

The J gene is TRBJ2-3, the V gene TRBV15, with 7 bases matching TRBD1. V lost 0 bases and J lost 2; bases outside the gene matches: 8. From germline, CDR1 is LNHNV and CDR2 YYDKDF (reference sequence). The CDR3 covers 17 residues. CDR3 amino acids: CATSRDASRGFTDTQYF. In DNA, the CDR3 is TGTGCCACCAGCAGAGATGCTAGCAGGGGGTTCACAGATACGCAGTATTTT.

The chain carries TRBV28 and TRBJ1-1; 9 bases line up with TRBD1. V lost 2 bases to trimming and J lost 0 bases; unmatched junction nucleotides: 7. The germline CDR1 and CDR2 sequences are MDHEN and SYDVKM. CDR3 length: 17 amino acids. As DNA, the CDR3 is TGTGCCAGCAGTTTACGGACAGGGGTGGGAATGAACACTGAAGCTTTCTTT. Translation: CASSLRTGVGMNTEAFF. The whole variable domain, remainder taken from reference TRBV28 and TRBJ1-1, is DVKVTQSSRYLVKRTGEKVFLECVQDMDHENMFWYRQDPGLGLRLIYFSYDVKMKEKGDIPEGYSVSREKKERFSLILESASTNQTSMYLCASSLRTGVGMNTEAFFGQGTRLTVV.

The chain recombines TRBV11-2 with TRBJ2-7, with TRBD2 as a possible D gene (5 bases). This CDR3 region has 14 residues. Per germline, CDR1 SGHAT and CDR2 FQNNGV. V lost 5 bases and J lost 3, with 14 bases in between. The CDR3 loop reads CASSHSGLGYEQYV. The CDR3 nucleotides are TGTGCCAGCAGCCACAGCGGTTTGGGCTACGAGCAGTACGTC.

This rearrangement joins TRBV7-9 to TRBJ2-1, with 10 bases aligning to TRBD2. The CDR3 loop spans 11 amino acids. V lost 5 bases and J lost 15; bases outside the gene matches: 4. Germline-derived CDR1 and CDR2 are SEHNR and FQNEAQ (reference sequence). CDR3 sequence: CASSPSGGPFF. The CDR3 DNA reads as TGTGCCAGCAGCCCTAGCGGGGGACCGTTCTTC.

This clone was counted a few times. This sequence joins TRBV30 and TRBJ1-1; D remains unclear. Trimming removed 0 bases from V and 1 base from J, with 9 bases in between. CDR3 length equals 14 residues. Germline values: CDR1 GTSNPN, CDR2 SVGIG (reference sequence). CDR3 sequence (DNA): TGTGCCTGGAGTGTAAATAGTGCGAACACTGAAGCTTTCTTT. It translates to CAWSVNSANTEAFF.

This clone was observed a few times. This chain uses TRBV7-9 with TRBJ1-5; D not certain. The CDR3 spans 13 residues. Germline CDR1 and CDR2: SEHNR and FQNEAQ (reference sequence). The V gene lost 2 bases and the J gene lost 2 bases, with 4 bases spanning the gap. The CDR3 region has the DNA TGTGCCAGCAGCTTACAGGGCAATCAGCCCCAGCATTTT. This gives the protein CASSLQGNQPQHF.

This clone appeared once. The chain employs TRBV9 and TRBJ1-1, with 8 bases lining up with TRBD1. This CDR3 contains 15 residues. V lost 3 bases, J lost 1 base, and 5 bases stayed unmatched. Germline lookup yields CDR1 SGDLS and CDR2 YYNGEE. The DNA of the CDR3 is TGTGCCAGCAGCGGGACAGGGCTAGCGAACACTGAAGCTTTCTTT. Its translation: CASSGTGLANTEAFF. The variable domain in full, with the rest retrieved from reference TRBV9 and TRBJ1-1, is DSGVTQTPKHLITATGQRVTLRCSPRSGDLSVYWYQQSLDQGLQFLIQYYNGEERAKGNILERFSAQQFPDLHSELNLSSLELGDSALYFCASSGTGLANTEAFFGQGTRLTVV.

The V and J genes are TRBV5-4 and TRBJ1-6; tentatively, D is TRBD1 (5 bases). This CDR3 spans 14 amino acids. The germline gives CDR1 SGHNT, CDR2 YYREEE (reference sequence). Between the trimmed V and J ends, which lost 0 bases and 14 bases, there was a span of 15 bases. The CDR3 sequence is CASSLDRSASTLHF. In nucleotides, the CDR3 is TGTGCCAGCAGCTTGGACAGGAGCGCTAGTACCCTCCACTTT.

The chain uses TRBV10-2 and TRBJ2-7; D call uncertain. The CDR3 spans 14 residues. Per germline, CDR1 WSHSY and CDR2 SAAADI. V dropped 2 bases and J dropped 0 bases, with 8 bases sitting between them. CDR3 in amino acids: CASSEPWGSYEQYV. The CDR3 nucleotides read TGCGCCAGCAGTGAGCCTTGGGGCTCCTACGAGCAGTACGTC.

This clone appeared once. The chain links TRBV5-1 to TRBJ2-1; 8 nucleotides align to TRBD2. J gave up 4 bases and V 4 bases, and 10 bases lay outside the gene matches. Germline CDR1 SGHRS, CDR2 YFSETQ. This CDR3 is 16 amino acids long. CDR3 in DNA: TGCGCCAGCAGCGCACAGCGGGGGACGATGTACAATGAGCAGTTCTTC. Residues: CASSAQRGTMYNEQFF.

The V and J genes are TRBV6-4 and TRBJ2-3; 7 bases align to TRBD1. The CDR3 runs 14 residues. Germline lookup yields CDR1 MRHNA and CDR2 SNTAGT. The junction had 3 bases not matched to a gene; V was cut back by 5 bases and J by 1 base. CDR3 residues: CASSRDRGTDTQYF. Here the CDR3 DNA reads TGTGCCAGCAGTAGAGACAGGGGCACAGATACGCAGTATTTT.

The gene calls are TRBV4-3 and TRBJ1-1, with D unresolved. V lost 1 base to trimming and J lost 0 bases, with 6 bases between them. This CDR3 is built from 14 residues. Germline CDR1 LGHNA, CDR2 YSLEER. CDR3 sequence reads: CASSQGHMNTEAFF. The CDR3 DNA is TGCGCCAGCAGCCAAGGACACATGAACACTGAAGCTTTCTTT.